Following are 24 T cell receptor beta chains from one sample sequenced in a study of Graves' ophthalmopathy and Graves' hyperthyroidism. Amplification from RNA transcripts yielded the TCR beta CDR3 regions. RT-PCR with HTBI primers came first, then second-round multiplex PCR. TCRdb called the multiplex PCR reads again in MiXCR, with one record for every CDR3 protein. The sample lists approximately 500,000 distinct CDR3 sequences, approximately 15% occurring once. The specimen was blood. These receptors were taken from a woman between 25 and 40 years old with Graves' ophthalmopathy.

A few counts support this clonotype. This chain joins TRBV6-5 and TRBJ2-7, with D uncertain. The CDR3 runs 13 residues. The V end was cut by 2 bases, the J end by 0 bases, with 5 bases between. Germline V gene data show CDR1 as MNHEY and CDR2 as SVGAGI. DNA for the CDR3: TGTGCCAGCAGTTACCTCGGCTCCTACGAGCAGTACTTC. Its translation is CASSYLGSYEQYF.

This chain joins TRBV12-3 or TRBV12-4 and TRBJ2-7; no firm D call. The CDR3 runs 12 residues. The ends were cut back, 3 bases at V and 6 bases at J, with 9 bases in the middle. CDR3 protein: CASSLVWGEQYF. The CDR3 DNA follows: TGTGCCAGCAGTTTGGTATGGGGCGAGCAGTACTTC.

This clonotype was detected ten times or more. The chain uses TRBV20-1 and TRBJ2-7; D could derive from TRBD1 or TRBD2 (5 bases each). This CDR3 comprises 13 residues. The V gene lost 5 bases and the J gene lost 2 bases, with 13 bases spanning the gap. In germline, CDR1 is DFQATT, CDR2 SNEGSKA (reference sequence). The CDR3 region has the DNA TGCAGTGCTCTCCGGGACGAAGCCTACGAGCAGTACTTC. As protein: CSALRDEAYEQYF.

This clonotype was found many times. V usage is TRBV24-1 and J usage is TRBJ1-2; D possibly corresponds to TRBD1 (6 bases). The CDR3 totals 14 residues. The germline CDR1 and CDR2 sequences are KGHDR and SFDVKD. Between the trimmed V and J ends, which lost 4 bases and 2 bases, there was a span of 10 bases. The CDR3 reads CATSEPGHNYGYTF. CDR3 nucleotide sequence: TGTGCCACCAGTGAACCGGGACACAACTATGGCTACACCTTC.

This clonotype was counted at least ten times. The chain has TRBV2 and TRBJ1-5; no clear D gene. This CDR3 is 17 amino acids long. V was shortened by 1 base and J by 0 bases, with 13 bases between the two germline ends. Germline CDR1 and CDR2: SNHLY and FYNNEI. DNA of the CDR3: TGTGCCAGCAGTGAAGGGTCCCGCAGTTATAGCAATCAGCCCCAGCATTTT. Amino acids: CASSEGSRSYSNQPQHF. The complete variable domain, with remaining parts taken from reference TRBV2 and TRBJ1-5, reads EPEVTQTPSHQVTQMGQEVILRCVPISNHLYFYWYRQILGQKVEFLVSFYNNEISEKSEIFDDQFSVERPDGSNFTLKIRSTKLEDSAMYFCASSEGSRSYSNQPQHFGDGTRLSIL.

Of note for this clonotype: One junction end disagrees with the germline gene, perhaps due to a read error. The CDR3 DNA follows: TGTGCCAGCAGCTGGGATATACGCAATCAGCCCCAACATTTT. Protein: CASSWDIRNQPQHF. V is TRBV12-3 or TRBV12-4 and J is TRBJ1-5; no firm D call. The CDR3 consists of 14 residues.

At least ten counts were recorded for this clonotype. The J gene is TRBJ1-5, the V gene TRBV10-3, with 8 bases aligning to TRBD1. The CDR3 covers 14 residues. V lost 6 bases and J lost 3; bases outside the gene matches: 4. The germline V gene has CDR1 ENHRY and CDR2 SYGVKD. The CDR3: CAIRATGDNQPQHF. Here the CDR3 DNA reads TGTGCCATCAGGGCGACAGGGGACAATCAGCCCCAGCATTTT.

This clonotype has at least ten counts. This rearrangement joins TRBV12-3 or TRBV12-4 to TRBJ1-5; unclear D gene. CDR3 length equals 13 residues. V lost 4 bases, J lost 7 bases, and 11 bases lay in between. Here the CDR3 DNA reads TGTGCCAGCAGTTCTGGGTTGGGACAGCCCCAGCATTTT. This translates into CASSSGLGQPQHF.

V usage is TRBV2 and J usage is TRBJ1-6; D remains ambiguous. The V end lost 3 bases, the J end lost 10 bases, and 13 bases lay between the germline ends. The CDR3 is made up of 14 amino acids. Germline CDR1 SNHLY, CDR2 FYNNEI. The CDR3 loop reads CASSDLALPSPLHF. In nucleotides, the CDR3 is TGTGCCAGCAGTGACCTGGCCCTTCCCTCACCCCTCCACTTT.

The chain joins TRBV30 to TRBJ2-5; D is undetermined. The CDR3 spans 13 residues. CDR1 GTSNPN and CDR2 SVGIG come from the germline V gene (reference sequence). Between the trimmed V and J ends, which lost 0 bases and 1 base, there was a span of 6 bases. The CDR3 loop reads CAWSVLIQETQYF. CDR3 DNA: TGTGCCTGGAGTGTTCTAATCCAAGAGACCCAGTACTTC.

There are a few counts of this clonotype. The CDR3 loop reads CSASQGGEETQYF. In DNA form, the CDR3 reads TGCAGTGCTAGTCAAGGGGGTGAGGAGACCCAGTACTTC. The gene calls are TRBV20-1 and TRBJ2-5, with D possibly TRBD1 on 6 matching bases. Germline-derived CDR1 and CDR2 are DFQATT and SNEGSKA (reference sequence). The CDR3 sequence is 13 residues long. Trimming took 3 bases from V and 5 from J, leaving 13 bases between them.

V usage is TRBV5-1 and J usage is TRBJ2-5; 8 bases match TRBD1. The CDR3 covers 14 residues. After removal of 4 bases from V and 5 bases from J, the junction contained 7 bases not matched to a gene. Germline loops: CDR1 SGHRS, CDR2 YFSETQ. CDR3 region: CASSQDGQGETQYF. CDR3 coding DNA: TGCGCCAGCAGCCAGGACGGACAGGGCGAGACCCAGTACTTC.

This clonotype was counted many times. The chain combines TRBV28 with TRBJ2-7; D is undetermined. Germline assignment: CDR1 MDHEN and CDR2 SYDVKM. Between the trimmed V and J ends, which lost 1 base and 7 bases, there was a span of 20 bases. This CDR3 is 16 amino acids long. The CDR3 DNA reads as TGTGCCAGCAGTTTATCTTTATCCGTGGTTGGATATGAGCAGTACTTC. As protein: CASSLSLSVVGYEQYF.

This clonotype was detected ten times or more. The chain carries TRBV12-3 or TRBV12-4 and TRBJ1-2, with 7 nucleotides matching TRBD1. The V segment lost 5 bases and the J segment 0 bases; nucleotides outside the gene matches: 6. This CDR3 region has 15 residues. CDR3 residues: CASSLGQAANYGYTF. Written as DNA, the CDR3 is TGTGCCAGCAGTCTCGGACAGGCAGCTAACTATGGCTACACCTTC.

The table lists this clonotype with many counts. The rearrangement links TRBV6-1 to TRBJ2-5; D gene ambiguous. The V end was cut by 4 bases, the J end by 5 bases, with 17 bases between. Germline CDR1 and CDR2: MNHNS and SASEGT. This CDR3 is built from 15 residues. CDR3 sequence reads: CASSVGNGQEETQYF. In nucleotides, the CDR3 is TGTGCCAGCAGTGTGGGGAACGGCCAGGAGGAGACCCAGTACTTC.

This clonotype has a handful of counts. The V and J genes are TRBV30 and TRBJ1-3, with no clear D. Germline V CDR1 and CDR2: GTSNPN, SVGIG (reference sequence). Trimming cost V 3 bases and J 4 bases, with 22 bases left between them. The CDR3 length is 17 residues. The CDR3 loop reads CAWSYPTASISGNTIYF. The CDR3 DNA reads TGTGCCTGGAGCTACCCAACAGCGTCAATCTCGGGAAACACCATATATTTT.

In its sample, this clonotype was seen many times. The rearrangement uses TRBV29-1 and TRBJ2-2; the D gene is possibly TRBD2 (5 bases). The germline V gene has CDR1 SQVTM and CDR2 ANQGSEA. CDR3 length: 12 residues. V shed 7 bases and J shed 5 bases, with 11 bases lying between them. DNA for the CDR3: TGCAGCGCTCCGTCGGGGACCGGGGAGCTGTTTTTT. This translates into CSAPSGTGELFF.

The chain uses TRBV12-3 or TRBV12-4 and TRBJ2-7; the D is unclear. CDR3 length: 12 residues. The germline V and J ends were trimmed by 6 bases and 7 bases, with 13 bases remaining between them. The DNA of the CDR3 is TGTGCCAGCAGGCCTGGGTGGGGTGAGCAGTACTTC. Translated: CASRPGWGEQYF.

Only a few counts were recorded for this clonotype. The chain joins TRBV9 to TRBJ1-6; D is unresolved. Germline V gene sequence: CDR1 SGDLS, CDR2 YYNGEE. The length of the CDR3 is 13 residues. The V end was cut by 7 bases, the J end by 5 bases, with 10 bases between. The CDR3 DNA reads TGTGCCAGCTGTCGAGGAGATAATTCACCCCTCCACTTT. This sequence encodes CASCRGDNSPLHF.

The CDR3 nucleotides read TGTGCCAGCAGTTCGGACAGGGCGCCCCTCCACTTT. Its protein product is CASSSDRAPLHF. The chain is built from TRBV28 and TRBJ1-6; the match to TRBD1 covers 8 bases. V shed 4 bases, J shed 13 bases, and the junction held 3 bases outside the gene matches. This CDR3 has 12 amino acids. In germline, CDR1 is MDHEN, CDR2 SYDVKM. The complete variable domain, with remaining parts taken from reference TRBV28 and TRBJ1-6, reads DVKVTQSSRYLVKRTGEKVFLECVQDMDHENMFWYRQDPGLGLRLIYFSYDVKMKEKGDIPEGYSVSREKKERFSLILESASTNQTSMYLCASSSDRAPLHFGNGTRLTVT.

This clonotype was seen ten or more times. This rearrangement joins TRBV4-2 to TRBJ1-2; 8 bases align to TRBD1. This CDR3 has 17 amino acids. CDR1 LGHNA and CDR2 YNFKEQ come from the germline V gene. V dropped 4 bases and J dropped 3; count of bases not matched to a gene: 13. The CDR3 bases are TGTGCCAGCAGCCCTCTAGGGGGACAGGCGAGATACTATGGCTACACCTTC. Its protein is CASSPLGGQARYYGYTF.

This clonotype has a count of ten or more. Relative to the germline gene, one junction end is altered; a read error may explain this. The V gene is TRBV13, the J gene TRBJ1-1; D call uncertain. Per germline, CDR1 PRHDT and CDR2 FYEKMQ (reference sequence). The CDR3 has 10 residues. CDR3 bases: TGTGCCAGCACCTTAACTGAAGCTTTCTTT. This sequence encodes CASTLTEAFF.

Of note for this clonotype: Given a much more abundant clone one base away, this may be a read error. V is TRBV19 and J is TRBJ2-2; 10 bases line up with TRBD2. The V and J ends lost 11 bases and 5 bases, in that order; junction bases with no gene match: 11. The length of the CDR3 is 15 residues. CDR1 is LNHDA and CDR2 is SQIVND in the germline V gene (reference sequence). The CDR3 bases are TGTGCCTGTACCTCTAGCGGGAGCGGAACCGGGGAGCTGTTTTTT. Protein: CACTSSGSGTGELFF.

This clonotype has at least ten counts. As DNA, the CDR3 is TGTGCCAGCAGCTTTGTCCGGGGAAGGAACACTGAAGCTTTCTTT. It is translated as CASSFVRGRNTEAFF. The V and J genes are TRBV11-2 and TRBJ1-1; D not certain. The CDR3 runs to 15 residues. V lost 3 bases to trimming and J lost 1 base, with 12 bases between them. In germline, CDR1 is SGHAT, CDR2 FQNNGV.